Each of the 30 T cell receptor beta chains below was sequenced from the same sample in a study of cytomegalovirus exposure and HLA in healthy donors (dated by TCRdb to about 2017). Receptors were amplified or captured by the immunoSEQ multiplex PCR assay. For the multiplex PCR, a mixture combining 60 forward primers for TCR Vbeta segments and 13 reverse primers for TCR Jbeta segments was used. TCRdb retrieved this table from immuneACCESS and kept in-frame rearrangements only. Not all clones are present; in checked studies, unresolved V genes account for under half, and no reason is known for the remainder. Recorded for this sample are about 140,000 clones; over 75% of them occurred a single time. The ten largest make up over 2.5% of the sample. The specimen was PBMCs. These TCRs come from a male donor in good health and CMV-seronegative.

This clone appeared a few times. The chain combines TRBV4-1 with TRBJ1-2; 9 bases fit TRBD1. Germline-derived CDR1 and CDR2 are MGHRA and YSYEKL. V was clipped by 0 bases and J by 6 bases; unmatched bases: 5. The CDR3 runs to 15 residues. Written as DNA, the CDR3 is TGCGCCAGCAGCCAAGATCCGGACAGGGGTGATGGCTACACCTTC. Residues: CASSQDPDRGDGYTF.

J is TRBJ2-6 and V is TRBV18, with a possible D match to TRBD1 (6 bases). The CDR3 spans 16 residues. Germline lookup yields CDR1 KGHSH and CDR2 LQKENI. V dropped 4 bases and J dropped 3 bases, with 13 bases sitting between them. The CDR3 bases are TGTGCCAGCTCACGGGAACAGGGTATTGGGGCCAACGTCCTGACTTTC. This sequence encodes CASSREQGIGANVLTF.

CDR3 residues: CASSLDEVEATPRDTQYF. The DNA of the CDR3 is TGTGCCAGCAGCTTAGACGAAGTGGAGGCAACCCCCCGGGATACGCAGTATTTT. This sequence joins TRBV7-2 and TRBJ2-3, with D perhaps matching TRBD2 (5 bases). This CDR3 has 18 amino acids. From germline, CDR1 is SGHTA and CDR2 FQGNSA. Trimming cost V 1 base and J 6 bases, with 23 bases left between them.

This clone was seen a few times. This chain links TRBV27 with TRBJ1-6; 7 nucleotides align to TRBD1. With V trimmed by 11 bases and J by 4 bases, 2 bases remained unmatched. The CDR3 loop spans 12 amino acids. CDR1 is MNHEY, CDR2 SMNVEV, per germline (reference sequence). The CDR3 nucleotides read TGTGCCCCGGGACAGTATAATTCACCCCTCCACTTT. Protein product: CAPGQYNSPLHF.

The rearrangement links TRBV9 to TRBJ2-5; TRBD2 matches at 8 bases. The germline CDR1 and CDR2 sequences are SGDLS and YYNGEE. The CDR3 totals 14 residues. J was trimmed by 2 bases and V by 6 bases; bases with no gene match: 6. CDR3 amino acids: CASTRAGEQETQYF. The CDR3 bases are TGTGCCAGCACTCGAGCGGGAGAGCAAGAGACCCAGTACTTC.

This CDR3 is CASSNRDSNYGYTF. CDR3 coding DNA: TGTGCCAGCAGCAACCGGGACAGTAACTATGGCTACACCTTC. V and J are TRBV7-2 and TRBJ1-2, with 7 bases identical to TRBD1. The CDR3 is 14 residues long. V was clipped by 5 bases and J by 1 base; unmatched bases: 4. Per germline, CDR1 SGHTA and CDR2 FQGNSA.

The CDR3 spells CASSEAPSNEQFF. In nucleotides, the CDR3 is TGTGCCAGCAGTGAAGCCCCTAGCAATGAGCAGTTCTTC. The chain employs TRBV6-1 and TRBJ2-1; no clear D. V was pared by 0 bases and J by 6 bases, with 6 bases between. CDR1 MNHNS and CDR2 SASEGT come from the germline V gene. The CDR3 extends over 13 amino acids.

The chain uses TRBV7-9 and TRBJ1-3; perhaps TRBD1 as D (6 bases). Trimming removed 4 bases from V and 0 bases from J, with 7 bases in between. Germline V gene data show CDR1 as SEHNR and CDR2 as FQNEAQ (reference sequence). The CDR3 is made up of 14 amino acids. CDR3 in amino acids: CASSSTGSGNTIYF. CDR3 bases: TGTGCCAGCAGCTCGACAGGCTCTGGAAACACCATATATTTT.

The DNA of the CDR3 is TGTGCCAGCAGCTCCGAGACAGGGGGCGAGGAAAAACTGTTTTTT. It codes for CASSSETGGEEKLFF. The genes are TRBV7-2 and TRBJ1-4, with 10 bases matching TRBD1. Trimming removed 4 bases from V and 8 bases from J; junction bases left unmatched: 7. This CDR3 spans 15 amino acids. CDR1 and CDR2 (germline): SGHTA, FQGNSA.

The genes are TRBV6-1 and TRBJ1-3; 7 positions agree with TRBD1. Germline values: CDR1 MNHNS, CDR2 SASEGT. The CDR3 loop spans 15 amino acids. V was pared by 5 bases and J by 0 bases, with 4 bases of the junction left unmatched. The CDR3 DNA follows: TGTGCCAGCAGTAGAGGGGGCGACTCTGGAAACACCATATATTTT. It codes for CASSRGGDSGNTIYF.

The chain is built from TRBV28 and TRBJ1-1, with a possible D match to TRBD1 (5 bases). Germline loops: CDR1 MDHEN, CDR2 SYDVKM. The CDR3 is made up of 12 amino acids. Between the trimmed V and J ends, which lost 7 bases and 8 bases, there was a span of 14 bases. The CDR3 nucleotides are TGTGCCAGCACCCGGGGGGGAGTGGAAGCTTTCTTT. Protein sequence: CASTRGGVEAFF.

The chain carries TRBV6-5 and TRBJ1-5; tentatively, D is TRBD1 (5 bases). The CDR3 has 14 amino acids. Germline V gene sequence: CDR1 MNHEY, CDR2 SVGAGI. V lost 4 bases, J lost 3 bases, and 10 bases lay in between. The CDR3 sequence is CASSSLDINQPQHF. CDR3 coding DNA: TGTGCCAGCAGTTCCCTGGACATCAATCAGCCCCAGCATTTT.

The chain has TRBV27 and TRBJ2-6, with 9 bases fitting TRBD1. Per germline, CDR1 MNHEY and CDR2 SMNVEV (reference sequence). V was clipped by 6 bases and J by 4 bases; unmatched bases: 7. This CDR3 is built from 16 residues. This CDR3 is CASRPGQGTGANVLTF. CDR3 nucleotides: TGTGCCAGCAGGCCGGGACAGGGAACCGGGGCCAACGTCCTGACTTTC.

The chain uses TRBV19 and TRBJ1-1; 7 nucleotides match TRBD1. Germline values: CDR1 LNHDA, CDR2 SQIVND (reference sequence). Unmatched junction bases numbered 9, after V lost 4 bases and J lost 10 bases. The length of the CDR3 is 13 residues. The CDR3 here is CASSNSDRVLAFF. The CDR3 DNA reads TGTGCCAGTAGTAATTCCGACAGGGTATTAGCTTTCTTT.

The CDR3 sequence is CASSYARGSYEQYF. CDR3 in DNA: TGTGCCAGCAGCTACGCGCGGGGCTCCTACGAGCAGTACTTC. The J gene is TRBJ2-7, the V gene TRBV7-2; possible D gene TRBD2, 6 bases. This CDR3 has 14 residues. Germline V gives CDR1 SGHTA, CDR2 FQGNSA. The V and J ends lost 4 bases and 0 bases respectively, with 10 bases between them. The full variable domain, in which reference TRBV7-2 and TRBJ2-7 provide the parts outside the CDR3, is GAGVSQSPSNKVTEKGKDVELRCDPISGHTALYWYRQSLGQGLEFLIYFQGNSAPDKSGLPSDRFSAERTGGSVSTLTIQRTQQEDSAVYLCASSYARGSYEQYFGPGTRLTVT.

A single count supports this clone. V and J are TRBV4-1 and TRBJ2-1; 10 nucleotides match TRBD2. CDR3 length: 20 residues. Germline lookup yields CDR1 MGHRA and CDR2 YSYEKL. V was pared by 3 bases and J by 7 bases, with 21 bases of the junction left unmatched. CDR3 sequence (DNA): TGCGCCAGCAGCCACGGTGGGGGGGCTAGCGGGGGACCCCTGGGAAATGAGCAGTTCTTC. Translation: CASSHGGGASGGPLGNEQFF.

V usage is TRBV7-7 and J usage is TRBJ2-3; D perhaps matches TRBD2 (5 bases). With 4 bases removed from V and 3 bases from J, the gap between germline ends came to 8 bases. This CDR3 is 13 amino acids long. Germline V gene lookup returns CDR1 SSHAT and CDR2 FNYEAQ (reference sequence). In DNA, the CDR3 is TGTGCCAGCAGCTCCGGGATTACAGATACGCAGTATTTT. Translating gives CASSSGITDTQYF. Supplemented by reference TRBV7-7 and TRBJ2-3, the full variable domain reads GAGVSQSPRYKVTKRGQDVTLRCDPISSHATLYWYQQALGQGPEFLTYFNYEAQPDKSGLPSDRFSAERPEGSISTLTIQRTEQRDSAMYRCASSSGITDTQYFGPGTRLTVL.

The chain combines TRBV7-9 with TRBJ2-1, with a possible D match to TRBD2 (7 bases). The CDR3 consists of 15 residues. Trimming removed 6 bases from V and 5 bases from J, with 17 bases in between. Germline values: CDR1 SEHNR, CDR2 FQNEAQ (reference sequence). CDR3 protein: CASRLEGGRHNEQFF. CDR3 sequence (DNA): TGTGCCAGCAGATTGGAGGGGGGGAGGCACAATGAGCAGTTCTTC.

The chain combines TRBV7-9 with TRBJ2-7; a weak D match, TRBD2 (6 bases). Trimming cost V 1 base and J 2 bases, with 12 bases left between them. The CDR3 is made up of 15 amino acids. From germline, CDR1 is SEHNR and CDR2 FQNEAQ (reference sequence). CDR3: CASSLGGDLTYEQYF. CDR3 nucleotides: TGTGCCAGCAGCTTAGGGGGGGATCTCACCTACGAGCAGTACTTC. Looking up the rest from reference TRBV7-9 and TRBJ2-7 gives the full variable domain: DTGVSQNPRHKITKRGQNVTFRCDPISEHNRLYWYRQTLGQGPEFLTYFQNEAQLEKSRLLSDRFSAERPKGSFSTLEIQRTEQGDSAMYLCASSLGGDLTYEQYFGPGTRLTVT.

This clone was seen only a few times. V gene TRBV4-3 combines with J gene TRBJ1-2, with 10 nucleotides matching TRBD1. The V gene's germline CDR1 is LGHNA and CDR2 YSLEER. This CDR3 is built from 19 residues. Unmatched junction bases numbered 19, after V lost 5 bases and J lost 4 bases. CDR3 loop: CASSDRLRQGAGAGYGYTF. CDR3 DNA sequence: TGCGCCAGCAGCGATCGCCTGCGACAGGGGGCAGGCGCCGGCTATGGCTACACCTTC.

The chain is built from TRBV5-4 and TRBJ2-5, with TRBD2 identical over 12 bases. CDR3 length: 17 residues. In germline, CDR1 is SGHNT, CDR2 YYREEE (reference sequence). The V and J ends lost 4 bases and 5 bases, in that order; junction bases with no gene match: 12. The CDR3 loop is CASSPRASGRAKETQYF. DNA of the CDR3: TGTGCCAGCAGCCCCCGGGCTAGCGGGAGGGCCAAGGAGACCCAGTACTTC. Supplemented by reference TRBV5-4 and TRBJ2-5, the full variable domain reads ETGVTQSPTHLIKTRGQQVTLRCSSQSGHNTVSWYQQALGQGPQFIFQYYREEENGRGNFPPRFSGLQFPNYSSELNVNALELDDSALYLCASSPRASGRAKETQYFGPGTRLLVL.

The chain has TRBV27 and TRBJ2-2; D is perhaps TRBD1 (5 bases). V lost 3 bases and J lost 4, with 6 bases in between. CDR3 length: 13 residues. Germline CDR1 MNHEY, CDR2 SMNVEV (reference sequence). CDR3 DNA sequence: TGTGCCAGCAGTTTGACAGCCACCGGGGAGCTGTTTTTT. It codes for CASSLTATGELFF.

The rearrangement links TRBV5-1 to TRBJ2-5, with 7 bases identical to TRBD1. TRBJ2-7 explains the end of the DNA better; the J call may be wrong. The CDR3 is made up of 14 amino acids. Germline V gene sequence: CDR1 SGHRS, CDR2 YFSETQ. In DNA, the CDR3 is TGCGCCAGCAGCCCGGGACAGTTAGTCTACGAGCAGTACTTC. It is translated as CASSPGQLVYEQYF.

This clone was seen only once. DNA for the CDR3: TGTGCCAGCGCCGGGGGGGATGAGACCCAGTACTTC. As protein: CASAGGDETQYF. The J gene is TRBJ2-5, the V gene TRBV5-6; 8 positions match TRBD2. CDR3 length equals 12 residues. With V trimmed by 7 bases and J by 5 bases, 4 bases remained unmatched. Germline V gene sequence: CDR1 SGHDT, CDR2 YYEEEE. The full variable domain, with the rest looked up from reference TRBV5-6 and TRBJ2-5, is DAGVTQSPTHLIKTRGQQVTLRCSPKSGHDTVSWYQQALGQGPQFIFQYYEEEERQRGNFPDRFSGHQFPNYSSELNVNALLLGDSALYLCASAGGDETQYFGPGTRLLVL.

This clone was found a few times. CDR3 protein: CASSLGASNTEAFF. The CDR3 DNA sequence: TGTGCCAGCAGCTTAGGAGCCTCCAACACTGAAGCTTTCTTT. The J gene is TRBJ1-1, the V gene TRBV11-2; no clear D gene. Germline CDR1 is SGHAT and CDR2 is FQNNGV. Trimming removed 1 base from V and 2 bases from J, with 8 bases in between. CDR3 length: 14 residues.

The V and J genes are TRBV6-5 and TRBJ2-4, with D unresolved. The CDR3 is 13 amino acids. Trimming left V 2 bases short and J 4 bases short, with 6 bases between. Germline CDR1 is MNHEY and CDR2 is SVGAGI. The CDR3 region is CASSYERKNIQYF. The CDR3 DNA is TGTGCCAGCAGTTACGAGAGGAAAAACATTCAGTACTTC.

This clone has a handful of counts. The V and J genes are TRBV5-4 and TRBJ2-5; D unclear. Germline assignment: CDR1 SGHNT and CDR2 YYREEE (reference sequence). The length of the CDR3 is 13 residues. Deletions cut 3 bases from V and 5 bases from J, with 11 bases between. CDR3 protein: CASSSDLRETQYF. DNA for the CDR3: TGTGCCAGCAGCTCCGACCTGCGGGAGACCCAGTACTTC.

The chain recombines TRBV12-5 with TRBJ2-3; D is perhaps TRBD1 (5 bases). CDR1 and CDR2 (germline): LGHNT, FRNRAP. The CDR3 extends over 14 amino acids. Trimming removed 2 bases at V and 2 bases at J, with 8 bases between. CDR3 sequence reads: CASGLMTATDTQYF. CDR3 DNA sequence: TGTGCTAGTGGTTTGATGACAGCCACAGATACGCAGTATTTT.

This sequence joins TRBV27 and TRBJ2-1; TRBD2 aligns across 7 bases. Looked up from germline, CDR1 is MNHEY and CDR2 is SMNVEV (reference sequence). V was clipped by 5 bases and J by 5 bases; unmatched bases: 15. The CDR3 extends over 17 amino acids. The CDR3 reads CASSPLFMGGPDNEQFF. CDR3 nucleotide sequence: TGTGCCAGCAGTCCTCTTTTTATGGGAGGGCCTGACAATGAGCAGTTCTTC.

The V and J genes are TRBV7-9 and TRBJ2-7; 7 bases agree with TRBD1. CDR3 length: 14 amino acids. Germline CDR1 is SEHNR and CDR2 is FQNEAQ (reference sequence). V lost 6 bases to trimming and J lost 1 base; unmatched junction nucleotides: 6. In nucleotides, the CDR3 is TGTGCCAGCAGGGCCGGGACAGCTTCCTACGAGCAGTACTTC. It specifies CASRAGTASYEQYF.